This T cell receptor beta chain appears in the sequencing data of a study of blood T cell repertoires in COVID-19 (dated by TCRdb to 2018 to 2021). About the investigation overall: Samples from collaborators originated in the United States, Italy and Spain and spanned both the acute and convalescent phases of COVID-19. The samples were drawn from the first 160 participants of the ongoing ImmuneRACE study and from under 1,500 subjects provided by 6 global collaborators. Where HLA class I and class II types were available, the types were taken from metadata supplied by the sample provider, not from assay-based typing. The prospective study material was composed of cDNA or gDNA derived from T cells, B-cell-depleted T cells, or PBMCs. The repertoires were released in a freely available public database meant as a resource for research on the immune response to SARS-CoV-2. The sample metadata nearly always contained a de-identified subject ID, COVID-19 status, age in years and sex. Subjects who had been exposed to COVID-19, were actively infected with it, or had recovered from it provided the deeply sampled blood TCRbeta repertoires that made up the dataset. Paper-wide results and their limitations: Clinical and demographic metadata were provided uncurated, with the amount varying by source and participant.

Points on this clone: The antigen this receptor binds is unknown. Per-base qualities were not stored, and no clone one base away is much larger.

Germline trimming: 4 bases from V, 5 bases from J; junction bases outside gene matches: 11. The CDR3 runs 16 amino acids, cysteine and phenylalanine included. Kept here is only the CDR3 DNA, which spans 48 bases and is read in frame from base 1. CDR1 and CDR2 are read off the germline V gene as MGHRA and YSYEKL. TCRbeta CDR3 regions were amplified from genomic DNA using the immunoSEQ Assay, a bias-controlled multiplex PCR. Processing in the source paper ran as follows. The number of nucleated cells in each sample was estimated by amplification of reference gene primers within the assay. To quantify the absolute abundance of each unique TCRbeta CDR3 rearrangement, sequence reads were collapsed and filtered. Productive Simpson clonality was computed per sample as the square root of Simpson's diversity index over productive rearrangements. Sourced from immuneACCESS, this table was stored by TCRdb with only in-frame sequences that have V and J called. A share of the clones is absent; for the studies checked, an unresolved V gene accounts for under half, and the remainder has no known explanation. The V and J calls and clone size were taken over from that table, and D and trimming were inferred from the DNA. This sample comprises 65,000 or so clones, 70% to 90% of them detected only once. The ten largest clones add up to 15% of the sample.

Collaborating institutions collected whole blood in K2EDTA tubes following their own protocols. For TCRbeta analysis, collaborators shipped samples in one of three forms: frozen whole blood, isolated PBMCs, or DNA extracted from either of those sample types. Sequencing used peripheral blood. Recombination linked TRBV4-1 to TRBJ1-2; 9 central bases correspond to TRBD1. The receptor was isolated from a man aged 80 or over with acute or convalescent COVID-19. The bases read TGCGCCAGCAGCCCACCCACGGGACAGGGTGGATATGGCTACACCTTC. Translated, this gives CASSPPTGQGGYGYTF.